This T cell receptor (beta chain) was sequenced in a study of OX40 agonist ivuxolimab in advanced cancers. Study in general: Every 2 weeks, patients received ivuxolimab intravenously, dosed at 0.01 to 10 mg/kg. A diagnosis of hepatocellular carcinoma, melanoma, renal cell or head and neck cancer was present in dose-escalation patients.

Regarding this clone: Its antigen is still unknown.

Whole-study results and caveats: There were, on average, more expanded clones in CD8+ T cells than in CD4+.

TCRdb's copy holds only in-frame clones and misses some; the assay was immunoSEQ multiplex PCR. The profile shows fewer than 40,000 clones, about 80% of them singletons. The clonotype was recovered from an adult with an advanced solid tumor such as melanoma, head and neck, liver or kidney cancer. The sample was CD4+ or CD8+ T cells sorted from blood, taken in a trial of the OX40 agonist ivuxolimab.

CDR3 in amino acids: CAWSVGTYNEQFF. The CDR3 DNA reads TGTGCCTGGAGTGTCGGAACCTACAATGAGCAGTTCTTC. The chain links TRBV30 to TRBJ2-1; no reliable D call. CDR3 length equals 13 residues. Germline CDR1 GTSNPN, CDR2 SVGIG (reference sequence). V was cut by 0 bases and J by 2 bases, with 5 bases left in between. Filled out from reference TRBV30 and TRBJ2-1, the complete variable domain reads SQTIHQWPATLVQPVGSPLSLECTVEGTSNPNLYWYRQAAGRGLQLLFYSVGIGQISSEVPQNLSASRPQDRQFILSSKKLLLSDSGFYLCAWSVGTYNEQFFGPGTRLTVL.